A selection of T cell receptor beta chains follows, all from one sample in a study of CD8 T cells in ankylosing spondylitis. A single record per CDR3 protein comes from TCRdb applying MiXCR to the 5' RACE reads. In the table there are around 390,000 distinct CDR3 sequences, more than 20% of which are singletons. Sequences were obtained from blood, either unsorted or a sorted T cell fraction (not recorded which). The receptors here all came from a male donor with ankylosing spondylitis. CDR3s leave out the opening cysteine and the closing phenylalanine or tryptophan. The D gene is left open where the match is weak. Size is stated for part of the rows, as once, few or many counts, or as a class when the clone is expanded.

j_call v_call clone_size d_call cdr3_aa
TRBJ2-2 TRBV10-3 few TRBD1 AISRDRDSGELF
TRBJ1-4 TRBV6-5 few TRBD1 ASSYGPGGVEKLF
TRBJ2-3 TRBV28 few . ASSSPRAQY
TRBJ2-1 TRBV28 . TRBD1 ASSLGTGATDEQF
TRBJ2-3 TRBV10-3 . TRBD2 ASRAGGPTDTQY
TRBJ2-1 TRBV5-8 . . ASSPGGRAYNEQF
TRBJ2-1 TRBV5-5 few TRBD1 ASSSPGGWRANYNEQF
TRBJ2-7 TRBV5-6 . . ASSLVSSRRREQY
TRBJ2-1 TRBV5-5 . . ASSRQLLPEQF
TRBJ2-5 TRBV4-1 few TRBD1 ASSHLRATGGQETQY
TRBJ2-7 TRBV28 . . ASKEYGGTYEQY
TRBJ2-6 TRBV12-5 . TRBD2 ASGATEREARGAGANVLT
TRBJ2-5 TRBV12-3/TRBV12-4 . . ASSFRGLPPGTQY
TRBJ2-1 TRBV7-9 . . ASSSRAGPNNEQF
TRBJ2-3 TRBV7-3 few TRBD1 ASSFPLQGPTDTQY
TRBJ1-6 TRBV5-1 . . ASRISSYNSPLH
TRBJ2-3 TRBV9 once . ASSVDGGTDTQY
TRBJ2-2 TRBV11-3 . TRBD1 ASSPGTGVGELF
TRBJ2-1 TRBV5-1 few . ASIGSASYNEQF
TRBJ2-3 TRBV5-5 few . ASSLSSGFSDTQY
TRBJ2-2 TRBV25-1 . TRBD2 ASKVPREGGELF
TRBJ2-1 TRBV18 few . ASSPATEQF
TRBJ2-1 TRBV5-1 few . ASSLWYGTDNEQF
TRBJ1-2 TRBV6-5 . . ASSYSGQGWGYT
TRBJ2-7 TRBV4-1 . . ASSQVPGDPLEQY
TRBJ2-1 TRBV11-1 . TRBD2 ASSFSSGSSYNEQF
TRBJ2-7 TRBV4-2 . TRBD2 ASSQDRAGVNEQY
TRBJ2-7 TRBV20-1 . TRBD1 SARPTGRTYEQY
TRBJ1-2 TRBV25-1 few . ASSEFGDNYGYT
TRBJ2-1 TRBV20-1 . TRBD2 SARTSGRKNEQF
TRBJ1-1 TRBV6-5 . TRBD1 ASSDSGQQNTEAF
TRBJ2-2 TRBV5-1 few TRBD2 ASSLTSGPGELF
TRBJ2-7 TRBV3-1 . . ASSQGSLNEQY
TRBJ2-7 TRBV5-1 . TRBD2 ASSAQRLAGNYEQY